The T cell receptor (beta chain) described here comes from a study of shared clonotypes between healthy human individuals (dated by TCRdb to the early 2020s). General notes on the study: The cohort comprised a couple of women and a few men aged 18 to 49 years. For each donor, CD4 naive and CD4 memory were each given three plates, CD8 naive was given two plates, and CD8 memory was given one plate. To estimate repertoire size and how much clonotype sharing occurs between individuals, the study deeply sequenced the blood TCR repertoires of about five healthy adults. Different laboratories and diverse techniques were used to prepare libraries and sequence TCR repertoires, to increase sequencing depth and limit assay-specific biases. Between about 0.8 and 9 billion PBMCs per donor were obtained by leukapheresis. What the research found in general, with its limitations: Higher generation probabilities were observed for clonotypes shared by all four sorted-subset donors than for non-shared clonotypes. The genetic and exposure-history diversity represented was limited by the small number of donors. Even with the large sequencing depth, rarefaction of the sorted-subset datasets indicated that sequencing was incomplete. Based on pairwise subsampling, the degree of clonotype sharing among donors was expected to be affected by sequencing depth. Across a few donors, 4.5% to 6.5% of naive CD4, roughly 3.5% of naive CD8, under 2.5% of memory CD4, and roughly 0.41% of memory CD8 clonotypes were shared. Larger estimated clonotype richness was generally found for naive subsets than for memory subsets. Sampling was limited to blood, and TCR repertoires in tissue likely differ from TCR repertoires in blood.

TCR CDR3 regions were amplified from genomic DNA by multiplex PCR using the deep immunoSEQ assay. For each cell subset, the extracted genomic DNA was distributed evenly across all wells of several immunoSEQ 96-well plates, and each plate served as one replicate. For sorted subsets, 150 to 250 ng of genomic DNA, equivalent to about 30,000 T cell genomes, went into each replicate PCR. The purified libraries were quantified using a Qubit 3.0 fluorometer, sized with a Bioanalyzer 2100, and then quantified again using the KAPA Library Quantification kit. A separate single-read 150-cycle Illumina NextSeq 550 flow cell was used to sequence each immunoSEQ 96-well plate. For the original study's pipeline: Because only junctional sequences without quality scores were contained in the immunoSEQ output, filtering matching that applied to full-length reads could not be performed. To assign V/J genes and CDR3, sequences were annotated using PyIR, a Python wrapper for IgBLAST v1.9, with IMGT germline references. Any read was removed if the V/J assignment was weak (E-value above 1e-6), the CDR3 was missing, or the read contained stop codons, out-of-frame junctions, or ambiguous translated residues. V3J clonotypes were defined by identical inferred V gene, J gene, and CDR3 amino acid sequence. To compute the percentage overlap between repertoires, the number of shared unique clonotypes was divided by the size of the smaller repertoire. Repertoire richness was assessed with RTK rarefaction, the Chao1 estimator, and Recon v2.1 estimates of unobserved clonotypes. For all TCRbeta clonotypes obtained by the gDNA method from a few donors, generation probabilities were computed with OLGA. Imported from immuneACCESS, the table was reduced by TCRdb to in-frame sequences with V and J called. These copies leave out some clones; in studies compared against another copy, an unresolved V gene accounts for under half, and the cause of the remainder is not known. Clone size and V and J calls were adopted from that table, with D and trimming inferred from the DNA. For this sample the table gives approximately 2,000,000 clones, of which 80% to 95% were detected only once. More than 1.5% of the sample is in the top ten clones.

For this clone: There is no known antigen for this receptor. Compared with germline, one end of the junction differs, possibly owing to a read error.

CD8 naive samples were obtained by positive selection for CCR7 among CD45RO-negative cells, yielding a CD45RA+CCR7+ population from which TemRA cells were excluded. The donors were healthy, HIV-negative adults who had no recently reported acute infections or vaccinations. All donors were Caucasian adults living in Nashville, Tennessee, USA. Blood was obtained by leukapheresis, after which PBMCs were separated by Ficoll-Histopaque density gradient centrifugation and cryopreserved in liquid nitrogen vapor phase. Analytical flow cytometry was used to check the purity and quantity of every magnetically sorted T cell population. Genomic DNA was isolated from every sorted fraction and measured by UV absorbance on a Nanodrop 2000c. CDR1 KGHSH and CDR2 LQKENI were looked up in the germline V gene. From its cysteine to its phenylalanine, the CDR3 spans 16 amino acids. The retained sequence is limited to the CDR3, 48 bases, with the frame set at the first base.

The chain uses TRBV18 and TRBJ1-5; a confident D gene designation cannot be given. Input material: naive CD8+ T cells from PBMCs. The meaning of the sample's cell subset or site label: CD45RA+CCR7+. The receptor's source is a man aged 18 to 30 in good health. Some clones in this sample may be carry-over from other donors' samples. The CDR3: CASSRNGRDSNRPQHF. The DNA is as follows: TGTGCCAGCTCCAGAAACGGCCGGGATAGCAATCGGCCCCAGCATTTT.